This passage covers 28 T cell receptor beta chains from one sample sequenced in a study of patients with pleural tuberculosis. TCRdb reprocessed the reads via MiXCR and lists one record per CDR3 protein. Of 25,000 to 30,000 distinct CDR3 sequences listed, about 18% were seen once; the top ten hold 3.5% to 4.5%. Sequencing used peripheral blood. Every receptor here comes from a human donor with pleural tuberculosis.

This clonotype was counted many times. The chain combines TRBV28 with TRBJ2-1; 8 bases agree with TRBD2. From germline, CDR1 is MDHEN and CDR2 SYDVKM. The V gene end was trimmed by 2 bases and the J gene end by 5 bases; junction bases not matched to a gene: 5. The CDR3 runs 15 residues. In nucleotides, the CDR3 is TGTGCCAGCAGTTTAGGTCTAGCGGGCCACAATGAGCAGTTCTTC. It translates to CASSLGLAGHNEQFF.

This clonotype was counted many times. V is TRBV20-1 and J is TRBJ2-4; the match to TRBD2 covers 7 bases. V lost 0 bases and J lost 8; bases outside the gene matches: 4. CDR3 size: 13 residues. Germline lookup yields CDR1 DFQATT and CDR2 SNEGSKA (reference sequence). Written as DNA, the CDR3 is TGCAGTGCTAGAGACCGGGGGGAGCACATTCAGTACTTC. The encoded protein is CSARDRGEHIQYF.

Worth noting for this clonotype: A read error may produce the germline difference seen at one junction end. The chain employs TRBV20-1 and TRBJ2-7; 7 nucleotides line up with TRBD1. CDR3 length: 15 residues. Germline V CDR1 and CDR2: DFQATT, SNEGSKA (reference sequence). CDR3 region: CSARGSGTVTYEQYF. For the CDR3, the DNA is TGCAGTGCTAGAGGGTCCGGGACAGTGACCTACGAGCAATACTTC.

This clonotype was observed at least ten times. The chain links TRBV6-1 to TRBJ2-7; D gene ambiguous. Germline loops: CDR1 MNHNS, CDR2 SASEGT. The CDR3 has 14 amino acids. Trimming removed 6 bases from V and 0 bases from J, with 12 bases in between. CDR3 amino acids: CASRGSDLSYEQYF. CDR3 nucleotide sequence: TGTGCCAGCAGGGGATCGGATCTCTCCTACGAGCAGTACTTC.

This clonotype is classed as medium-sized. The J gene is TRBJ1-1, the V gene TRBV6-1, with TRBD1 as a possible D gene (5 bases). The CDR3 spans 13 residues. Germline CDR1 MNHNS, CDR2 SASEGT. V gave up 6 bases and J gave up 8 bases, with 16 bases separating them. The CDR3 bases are TGTGCCAGCAGACCCCTCGACAGCTACGAAGCTTTCTTT. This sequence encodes CASRPLDSYEAFF.

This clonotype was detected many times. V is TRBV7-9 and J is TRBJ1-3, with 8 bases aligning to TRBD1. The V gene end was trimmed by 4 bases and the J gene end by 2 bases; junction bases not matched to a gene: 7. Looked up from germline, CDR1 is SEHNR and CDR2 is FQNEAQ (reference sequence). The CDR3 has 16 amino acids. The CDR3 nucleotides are TGTGCCAGCAGCTCCTCGACAGGGGCGGCTGGAAACACCATATATTTT. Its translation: CASSSSTGAAGNTIYF.

CDR3 amino acids: CASSESPARHQETQYF. The CDR3 bases are TGTGCCAGCAGCGAATCCCCCGCCCGCCACCAAGAGACCCAGTACTTC. The chain combines TRBV9 with TRBJ2-5; D gene unclear. The V gene lost 3 bases and the J gene lost 0 bases, with 15 bases spanning the gap. CDR3 length equals 16 residues. Germline CDR1 SGDLS, CDR2 YYNGEE.

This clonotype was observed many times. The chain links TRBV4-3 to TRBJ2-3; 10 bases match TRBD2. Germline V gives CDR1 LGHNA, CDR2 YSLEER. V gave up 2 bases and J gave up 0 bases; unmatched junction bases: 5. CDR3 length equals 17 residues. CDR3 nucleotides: TGCGCCAGCAGCCAAACTAGGACTAGCGGAAGCACAGATACGCAGTATTTT. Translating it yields CASSQTRTSGSTDTQYF.

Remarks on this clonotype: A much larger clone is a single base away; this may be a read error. In DNA, the CDR3 is TGTGCCAGCTCGTCCTTAGAAGGTGAAAACTACAATGAGCAGTTCTTC. It translates to CASSSLEGENYNEQFF. The V call is TRBV5-6, the J call TRBJ2-1; no reliable D call. Deletions cut 7 bases from V and 3 bases from J, with 20 bases between. The CDR3 is made up of 16 amino acids. Germline V gene lookup returns CDR1 SGHDT and CDR2 YYEEEE. Full variable domain (outside the CDR3, taken from reference TRBV5-6 and TRBJ2-1): DAGVTQSPTHLIKTRGQQVTLRCSPKSGHDTVSWYQQALGQGPQFIFQYYEEEERQRGNFPDRFSGHQFPNYSSELNVNALLLGDSALYLCASSSLEGENYNEQFFGPGTRLTVL.

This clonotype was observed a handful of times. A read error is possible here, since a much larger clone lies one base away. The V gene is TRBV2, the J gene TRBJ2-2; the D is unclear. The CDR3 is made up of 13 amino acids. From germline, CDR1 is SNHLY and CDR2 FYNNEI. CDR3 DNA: TGTGCCGGCAGTATAGGGTACACCGGGGAGCTGTTTTTT. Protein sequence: CAGSIGYTGELFF.

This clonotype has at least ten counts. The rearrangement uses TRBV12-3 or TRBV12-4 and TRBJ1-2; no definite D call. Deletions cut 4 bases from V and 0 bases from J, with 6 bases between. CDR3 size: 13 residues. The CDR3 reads CASSSQSNYGYTF. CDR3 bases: TGTGCCAGCAGTTCACAGTCTAACTATGGCTACACCTTC.

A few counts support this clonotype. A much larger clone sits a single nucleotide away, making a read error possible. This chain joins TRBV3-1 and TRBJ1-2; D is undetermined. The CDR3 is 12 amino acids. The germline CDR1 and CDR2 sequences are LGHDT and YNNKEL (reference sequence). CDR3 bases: TGTGCCAGCAGCTCTGAAAACTATGGCTACGCCTTC. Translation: CASSSENYGYAF.

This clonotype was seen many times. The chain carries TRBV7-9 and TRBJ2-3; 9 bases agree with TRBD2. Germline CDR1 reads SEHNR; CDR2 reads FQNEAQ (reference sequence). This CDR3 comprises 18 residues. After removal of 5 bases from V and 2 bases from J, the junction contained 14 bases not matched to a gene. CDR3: CASSPSRLAGAFTDTQYF. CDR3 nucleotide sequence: TGTGCCAGCAGCCCGAGTCGGTTAGCGGGGGCCTTCACAGATACGCAGTATTTT.

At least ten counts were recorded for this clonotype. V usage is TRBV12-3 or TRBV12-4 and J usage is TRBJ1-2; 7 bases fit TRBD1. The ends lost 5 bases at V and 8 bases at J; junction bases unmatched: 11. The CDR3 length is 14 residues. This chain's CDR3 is CASSPGQSHGGYTF. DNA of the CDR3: TGTGCCAGCAGTCCGGGACAGAGCCACGGAGGCTACACCTTC.

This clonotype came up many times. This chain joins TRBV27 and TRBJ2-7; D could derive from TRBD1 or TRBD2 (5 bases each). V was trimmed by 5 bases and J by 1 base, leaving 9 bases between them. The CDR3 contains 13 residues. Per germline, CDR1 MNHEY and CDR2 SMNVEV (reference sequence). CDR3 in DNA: TGTGCCAGCAGTCGGGACGATTCCTACGAGCAGTACTTC. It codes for CASSRDDSYEQYF.

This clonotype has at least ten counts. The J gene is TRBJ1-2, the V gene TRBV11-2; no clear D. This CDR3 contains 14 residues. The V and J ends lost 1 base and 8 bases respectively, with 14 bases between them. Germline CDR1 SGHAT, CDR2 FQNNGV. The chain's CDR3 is CASSLVNRRGGYTF. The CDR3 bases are TGTGCCAGCAGCTTAGTCAATCGGAGAGGAGGCTACACCTTC.

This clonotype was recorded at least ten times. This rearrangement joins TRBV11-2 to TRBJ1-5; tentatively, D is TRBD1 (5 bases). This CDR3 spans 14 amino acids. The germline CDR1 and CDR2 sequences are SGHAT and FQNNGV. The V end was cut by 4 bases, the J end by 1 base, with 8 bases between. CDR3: CASSYRDSNQPQHF. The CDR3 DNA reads TGTGCCAGCAGCTACCGGGACAGCAATCAGCCCCAGCATTTT.

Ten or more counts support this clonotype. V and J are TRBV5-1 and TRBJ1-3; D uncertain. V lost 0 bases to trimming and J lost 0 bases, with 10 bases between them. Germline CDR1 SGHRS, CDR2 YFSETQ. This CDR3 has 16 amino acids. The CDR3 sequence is CASSLEQLISGNTIYF. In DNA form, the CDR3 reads TGCGCCAGCAGCTTGGAACAGCTAATCTCTGGAAACACCATATATTTT.

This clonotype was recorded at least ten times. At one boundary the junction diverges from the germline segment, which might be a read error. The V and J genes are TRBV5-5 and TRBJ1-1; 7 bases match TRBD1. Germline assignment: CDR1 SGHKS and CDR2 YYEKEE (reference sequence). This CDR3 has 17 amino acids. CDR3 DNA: TGTGCCAGCAGCTGGGACAGCTCATTCCTTATGAACGCTGAAGCTTTCTTT. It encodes CASSWDSSFLMNAEAFF.

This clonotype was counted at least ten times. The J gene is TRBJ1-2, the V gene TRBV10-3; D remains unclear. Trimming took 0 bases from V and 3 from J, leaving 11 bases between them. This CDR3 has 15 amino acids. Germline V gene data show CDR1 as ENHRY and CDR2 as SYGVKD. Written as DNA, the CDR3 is TGTGCCATCAGTGAGTCGGCGGAGGCCTACTATGGCTACACCTTC. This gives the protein CAISESAEAYYGYTF.

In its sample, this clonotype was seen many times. DNA of the CDR3: TGTGCCATCAGTGAGGAGTACAGGGTGACTGAAGCTTTCTTT. It translates to CAISEEYRVTEAFF. This chain links TRBV10-3 with TRBJ1-1; weak D call: TRBD1 (6 bases). The germline V and J ends were trimmed by 2 bases and 5 bases, with 12 bases remaining between them. The CDR3 extends over 14 amino acids. Germline CDR1 reads ENHRY; CDR2 reads SYGVKD.

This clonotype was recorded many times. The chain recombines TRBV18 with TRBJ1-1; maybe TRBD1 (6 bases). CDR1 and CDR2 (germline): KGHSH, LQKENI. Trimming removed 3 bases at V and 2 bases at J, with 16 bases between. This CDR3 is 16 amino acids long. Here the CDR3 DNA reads TGTGCCAGCTCACCCGGCAGGTTGGGGGCCAACACTGAAGCTTTCTTT. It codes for CASSPGRLGANTEAFF.

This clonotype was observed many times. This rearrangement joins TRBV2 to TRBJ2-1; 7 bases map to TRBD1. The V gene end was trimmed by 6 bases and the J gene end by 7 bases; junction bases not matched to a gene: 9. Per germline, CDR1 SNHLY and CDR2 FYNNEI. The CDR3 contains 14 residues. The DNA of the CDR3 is TGTGCCAGCAGCCTCGAAGGGGGCATTAATGAGCAGTTCTTC. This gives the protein CASSLEGGINEQFF.

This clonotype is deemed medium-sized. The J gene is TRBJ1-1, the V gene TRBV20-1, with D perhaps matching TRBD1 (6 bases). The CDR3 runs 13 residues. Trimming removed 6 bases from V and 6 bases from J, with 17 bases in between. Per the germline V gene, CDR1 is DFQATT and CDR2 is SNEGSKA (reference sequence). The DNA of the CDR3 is TGCAGTGCGGGGGGGCAATACTCCCCTGAAGCTTTCTTT. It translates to CSAGGQYSPEAFF.

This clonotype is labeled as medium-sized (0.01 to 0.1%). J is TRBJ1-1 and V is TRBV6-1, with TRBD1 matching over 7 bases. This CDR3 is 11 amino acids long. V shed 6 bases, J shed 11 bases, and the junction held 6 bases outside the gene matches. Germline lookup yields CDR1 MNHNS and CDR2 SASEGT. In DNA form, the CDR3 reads TGTGCCAGCAGGAACAGGGGAAATGCTTTCTTT. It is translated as CASRNRGNAFF.

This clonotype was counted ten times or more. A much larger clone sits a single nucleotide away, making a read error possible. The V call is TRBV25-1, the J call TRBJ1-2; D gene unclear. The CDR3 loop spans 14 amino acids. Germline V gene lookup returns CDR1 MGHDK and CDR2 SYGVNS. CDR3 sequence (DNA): TGTGCCAGCAGTGAATATCGGACTGCGTATGGCTACCCCTTC. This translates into CASSEYRTAYGYPF.

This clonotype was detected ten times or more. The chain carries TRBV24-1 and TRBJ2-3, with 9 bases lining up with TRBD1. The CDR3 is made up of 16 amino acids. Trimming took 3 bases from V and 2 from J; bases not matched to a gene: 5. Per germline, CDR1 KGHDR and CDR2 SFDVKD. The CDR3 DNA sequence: TGTGCCACCAGTGATCCGGGACAGGGACACACAGATACGCAGTATTTT. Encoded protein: CATSDPGQGHTDTQYF.

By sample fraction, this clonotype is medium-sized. Written as DNA, the CDR3 is TGTGCCAGCAGGTCAACCTGGACTGTCTACAATGAGCAGTTCTTC. Translated, it gives CASRSTWTVYNEQFF. The rearrangement joins TRBV6-2 or TRBV6-3 to TRBJ2-1, with D possibly matching TRBD2 (5 bases). In germline, CDR1 is MNHEY, CDR2 SVGEGT. The CDR3 length is 15 residues. Trimming took off 6 bases at V and 3 bases at J, with 15 bases between the two ends.